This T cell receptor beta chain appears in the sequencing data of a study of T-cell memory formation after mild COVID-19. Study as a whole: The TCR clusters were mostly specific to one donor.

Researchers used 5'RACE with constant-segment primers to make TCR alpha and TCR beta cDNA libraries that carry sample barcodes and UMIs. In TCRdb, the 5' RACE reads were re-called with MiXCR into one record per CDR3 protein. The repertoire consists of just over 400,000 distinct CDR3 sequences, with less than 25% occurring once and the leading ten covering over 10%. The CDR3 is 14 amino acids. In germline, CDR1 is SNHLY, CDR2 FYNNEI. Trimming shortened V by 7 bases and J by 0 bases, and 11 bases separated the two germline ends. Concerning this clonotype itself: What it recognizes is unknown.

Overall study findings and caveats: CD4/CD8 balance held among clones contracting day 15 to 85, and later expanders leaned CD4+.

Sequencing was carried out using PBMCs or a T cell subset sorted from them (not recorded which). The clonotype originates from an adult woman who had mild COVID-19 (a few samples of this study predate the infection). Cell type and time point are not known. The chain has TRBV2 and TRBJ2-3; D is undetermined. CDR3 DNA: TGTGCCAGCACCCAGAGACTTAGCACAGATACGCAGTATTTT. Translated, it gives CASTQRLSTDTQYF.